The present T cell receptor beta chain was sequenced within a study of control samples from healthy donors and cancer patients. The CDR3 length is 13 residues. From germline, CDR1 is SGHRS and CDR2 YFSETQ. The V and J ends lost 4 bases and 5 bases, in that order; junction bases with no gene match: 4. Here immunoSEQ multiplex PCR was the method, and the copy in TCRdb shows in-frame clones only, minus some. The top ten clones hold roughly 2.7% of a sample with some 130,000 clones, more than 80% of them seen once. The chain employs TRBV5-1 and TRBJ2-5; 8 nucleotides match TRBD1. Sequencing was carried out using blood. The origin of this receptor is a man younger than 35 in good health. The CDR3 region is CASSIDRGETQYF. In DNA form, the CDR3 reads TGCGCCAGCAGCATTGACAGGGGCGAGACCCAGTACTTC.